This T cell receptor (gamma chain) was captured in a study of γδ T cells in repeated Plasmodium falciparum infection. The wider study: Malian children with intense seasonal malaria exposure were compared with matched Australian children.

The CDR3 has 9 residues. Germline CDR1 reads VTNTFY; CDR2 reads YDVSTARD (reference sequence). V lost 9 bases to trimming and J lost 12 bases; unmatched junction nucleotides: 4. A remark on this clone: TCRdb records a much larger clone's protein for this DNA, with a difference at residue 5 that likely arises from a read error; the protein given is the translation of the DNA.

TCRdb re-called clones from the multiplex PCR reads via CATT. The table lists 25,000 to 35,000 gamma-chain clones, approximately 1.4% of them singletons. Flow sorting of PBMC yielded separate Vgamma9/Vdelta2+ and Vdelta2-negative gammadelta T cell populations for bulk repertoire analysis. The V call is TRGV3, the J call TRGJP1. Matching the DNA to germline supplied the J gene, which TCRdb does not give. Sequencing input: gamma-delta T cells from blood. The source of this sequence is a pool of human donors (malaria-infected and uninfected, not separated). The CDR3 bases are TGTGCCACCGGTCGGTTCAAGATATTT. Protein: CATGRFKIF.